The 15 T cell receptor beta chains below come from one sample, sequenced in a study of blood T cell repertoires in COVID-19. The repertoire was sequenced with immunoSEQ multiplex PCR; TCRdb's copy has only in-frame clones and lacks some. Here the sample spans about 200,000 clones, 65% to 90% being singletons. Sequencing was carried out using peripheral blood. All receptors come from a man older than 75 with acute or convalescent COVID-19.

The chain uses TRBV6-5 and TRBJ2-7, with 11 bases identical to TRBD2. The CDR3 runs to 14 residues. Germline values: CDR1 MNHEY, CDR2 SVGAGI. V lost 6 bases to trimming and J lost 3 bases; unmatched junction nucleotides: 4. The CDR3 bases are TGTGCCAGCAGGACTAGCGGGATAAACTACGAGCAGTACGTC. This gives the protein CASRTSGINYEQYV.

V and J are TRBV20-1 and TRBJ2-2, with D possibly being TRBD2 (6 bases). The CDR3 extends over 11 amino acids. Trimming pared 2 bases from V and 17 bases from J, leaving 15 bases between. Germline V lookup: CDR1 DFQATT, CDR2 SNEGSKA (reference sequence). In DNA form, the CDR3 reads TGCAGTGCTAGATCGGGAGCCCAGTTATTTTTT. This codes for CSARSGAQLFF.

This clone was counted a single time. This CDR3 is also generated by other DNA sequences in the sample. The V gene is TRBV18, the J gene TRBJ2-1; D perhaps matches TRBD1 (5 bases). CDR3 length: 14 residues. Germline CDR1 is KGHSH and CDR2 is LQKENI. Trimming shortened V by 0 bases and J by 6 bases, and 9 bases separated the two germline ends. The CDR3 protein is CASSPPLGANEQFF. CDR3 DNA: TGTGCCAGCTCACCACCTTTAGGGGCCAATGAGCAGTTCTTC.

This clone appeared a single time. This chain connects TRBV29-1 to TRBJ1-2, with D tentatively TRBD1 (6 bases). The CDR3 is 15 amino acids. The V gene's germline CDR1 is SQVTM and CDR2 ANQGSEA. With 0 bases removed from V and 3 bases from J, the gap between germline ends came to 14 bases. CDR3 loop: CSVEDPYRADYGYTF. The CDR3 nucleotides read TGCAGCGTTGAAGATCCCTACAGGGCGGACTATGGCTACACCTTC. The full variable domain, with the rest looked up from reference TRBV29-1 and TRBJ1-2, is SAVISQKPSRDICQRGTSLTIQCQVDSQVTMMFWYRQQPGQSLTLIATANQGSEATYESGFVIDKFPISRPNLTFSTLTVSNMSPEDSSIYLCSVEDPYRADYGYTFGSGTRLTVV.

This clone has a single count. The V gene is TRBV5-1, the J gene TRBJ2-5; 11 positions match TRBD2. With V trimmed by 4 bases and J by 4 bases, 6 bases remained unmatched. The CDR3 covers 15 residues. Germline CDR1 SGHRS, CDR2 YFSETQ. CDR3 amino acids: CASSRTSGSVETQYF. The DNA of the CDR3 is TGCGCCAGCAGCCGTACTAGCGGGAGTGTAGAGACCCAGTACTTC.

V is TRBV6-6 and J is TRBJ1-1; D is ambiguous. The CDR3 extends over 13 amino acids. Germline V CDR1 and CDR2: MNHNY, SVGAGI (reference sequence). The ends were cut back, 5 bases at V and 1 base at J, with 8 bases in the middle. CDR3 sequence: CASSNQQNTEAFF. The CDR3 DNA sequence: TGTGCCAGCAGTAACCAACAGAACACTGAAGCTTTCTTT.

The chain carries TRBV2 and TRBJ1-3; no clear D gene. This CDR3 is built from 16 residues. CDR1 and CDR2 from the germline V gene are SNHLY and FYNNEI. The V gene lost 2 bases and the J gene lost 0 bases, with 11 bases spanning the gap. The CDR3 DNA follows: TGTGCCAGCAGTGAATTTAATCAGATCTCTGGAAACACCATATATTTT. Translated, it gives CASSEFNQISGNTIYF.

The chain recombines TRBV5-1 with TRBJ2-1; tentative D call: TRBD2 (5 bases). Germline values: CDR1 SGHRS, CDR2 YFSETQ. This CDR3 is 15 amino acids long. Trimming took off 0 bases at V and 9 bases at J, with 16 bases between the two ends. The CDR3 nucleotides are TGCGCCAGCAGCTTGGCGCGGGTCCCGGACTTTGAGCAGTTCTTC. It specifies CASSLARVPDFEQFF.

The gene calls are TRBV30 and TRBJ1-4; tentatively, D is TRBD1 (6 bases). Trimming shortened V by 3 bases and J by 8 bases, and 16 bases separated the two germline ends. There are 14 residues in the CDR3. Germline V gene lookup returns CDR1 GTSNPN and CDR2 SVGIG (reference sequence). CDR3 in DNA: TGTGCCTGGAGCCTACAGGGATTGGGCGAAAAACTGTTTTTT. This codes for CAWSLQGLGEKLFF.

The CDR3 nucleotides are TGTGCCAGCAGCTTACCCCGGATGAGCGGGAGGGGACAGGGTGAGCAGTTCTTC. This sequence encodes CASSLPRMSGRGQGEQFF. This chain links TRBV7-2 with TRBJ2-1, with D perhaps TRBD2 (10 bases). Germline loops: CDR1 SGHTA, CDR2 FQGNSA. This CDR3 spans 18 amino acids. V lost 2 bases and J 9 bases, leaving 26 bases between the germline ends.

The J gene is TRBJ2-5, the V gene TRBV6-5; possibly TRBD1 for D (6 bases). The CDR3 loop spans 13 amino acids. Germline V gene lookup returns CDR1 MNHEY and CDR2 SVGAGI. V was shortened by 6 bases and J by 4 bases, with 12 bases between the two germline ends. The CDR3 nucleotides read TGTGCCAGCAGGGCCACAGGGCGAGAGACCCAGTACTTC. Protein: CASRATGRETQYF.

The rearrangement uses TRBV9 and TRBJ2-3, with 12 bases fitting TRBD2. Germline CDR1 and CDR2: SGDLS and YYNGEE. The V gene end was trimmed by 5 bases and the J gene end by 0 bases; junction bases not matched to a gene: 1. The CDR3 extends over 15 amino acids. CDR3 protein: CASSGTSGSTDTQYF. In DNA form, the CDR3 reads TGTGCCAGCAGTGGGACTAGCGGGAGCACAGATACGCAGTATTTT.

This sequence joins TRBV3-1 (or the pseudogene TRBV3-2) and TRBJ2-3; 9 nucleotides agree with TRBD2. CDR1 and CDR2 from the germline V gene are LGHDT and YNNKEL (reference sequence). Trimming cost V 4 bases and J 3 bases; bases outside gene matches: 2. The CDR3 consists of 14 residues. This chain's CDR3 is CASSLAGVTDTQYF. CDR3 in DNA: TGTGCCAGCAGCCTAGCGGGAGTTACAGATACGCAGTATTTT.

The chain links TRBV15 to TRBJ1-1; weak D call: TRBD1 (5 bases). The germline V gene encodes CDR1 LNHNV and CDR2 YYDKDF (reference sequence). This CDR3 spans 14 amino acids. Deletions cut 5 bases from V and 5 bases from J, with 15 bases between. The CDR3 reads CATSGWAGRTEAFF. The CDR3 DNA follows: TGTGCCACCAGCGGATGGGCAGGGCGAACTGAAGCTTTCTTT.

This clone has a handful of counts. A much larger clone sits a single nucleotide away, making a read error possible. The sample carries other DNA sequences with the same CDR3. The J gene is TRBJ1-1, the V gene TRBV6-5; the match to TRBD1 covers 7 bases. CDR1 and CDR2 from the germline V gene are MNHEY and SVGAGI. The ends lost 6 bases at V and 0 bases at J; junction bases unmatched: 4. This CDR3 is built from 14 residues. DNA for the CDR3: TGTGCCAGCAGAAAACAGGGGATGAACACTGAAGCTTTCTTT. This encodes CASRKQGMNTEAFF.